This record covers a single T cell receptor (beta chain). Antigen: not known. The treatment is: roughly 10-day PBMC culture with coronavirus spike peptide pools or control peptides (ViraFEST assay). This entry belongs to a study of vaccination and CD4 T cells after COVID-19. As for the study in general: Samples after vaccination came a median approximately 66 days past dose two, ranging 14 to 241. Overlapping peptides covering the spike proteins of SARS-CoV-2, HCoV-NL63, HCoV-OC43 and HCoV-229E were added to stimulate cells.

The Oncomine TCR Beta short-read assay was applied to DNA of cultured CD4+ T cells. TCRdb reprocessed the PCR reads via MiXCR and lists one record per CDR3 protein. The data contain about 13,000 distinct CDR3 sequences, around a third of them seen just once; the ten biggest clones take up 10%. Germline V CDR1 and CDR2: SGHTA, FQGNSA. This CDR3 spans 13 amino acids. V gave up 6 bases and J gave up 7 bases, with 15 bases separating them. Sequencing was performed on CD4+ T cells from blood, cultured in vitro, taken after SARS-CoV-2 vaccination. This clonotype was sampled from a human donor who had recovered from COVID-19. The chain carries TRBV7-2 and TRBJ2-5; possibly TRBD2 for D (5 bases). CDR3 protein: CASSIDGLRTQYF. CDR3 bases: TGTGCCAGCAGTATCGACGGACTTAGGACCCAGTACTTC.